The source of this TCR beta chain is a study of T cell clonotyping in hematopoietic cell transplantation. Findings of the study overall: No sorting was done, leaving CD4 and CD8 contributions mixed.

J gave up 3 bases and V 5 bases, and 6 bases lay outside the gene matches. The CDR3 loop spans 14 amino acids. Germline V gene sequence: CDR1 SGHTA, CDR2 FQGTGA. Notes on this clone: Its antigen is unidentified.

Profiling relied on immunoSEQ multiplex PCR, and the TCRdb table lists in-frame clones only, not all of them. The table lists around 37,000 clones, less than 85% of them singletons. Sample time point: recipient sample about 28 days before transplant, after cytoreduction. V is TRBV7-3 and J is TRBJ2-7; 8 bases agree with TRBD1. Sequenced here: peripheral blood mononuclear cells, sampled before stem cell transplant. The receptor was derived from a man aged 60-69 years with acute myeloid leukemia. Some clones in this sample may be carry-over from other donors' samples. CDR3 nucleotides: TGTGCCAGCAGCCTCGGGACAGGCCACTACGAGCAGTACTTC. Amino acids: CASSLGTGHYEQYF.